The clone carrying this TCR beta chain came up once. Its antigen is as yet unknown. TCRdb keeps only in-frame clones here, not all; method: immunoSEQ multiplex PCR. The sample records roughly 11,000 clones, approximately 89% being singletons. The data originate from a study of T cell clonotyping in hematopoietic cell transplantation. General study points: Recipient TCR diversity dropped after transplant; expanded clonotypes rose from day 30 to 180.

Trimming cost V 1 base and J 8 bases, with 14 bases left between them. Germline-derived CDR1 and CDR2 are LGHNA and YSLEER. This CDR3 is 14 amino acids long. Sequences were obtained from peripheral blood mononuclear cells. The chain links TRBV4-3 to TRBJ1-2; unclear D gene. This clonotype was obtained from a human donor who either received an allogeneic hematopoietic cell transplant for a myeloid malignancy or was a related donor (not recorded which). Some clones in this sample may be carry-over from other donors' samples. The CDR3 bases are TGCGCCAGCAGCCAAGCCCGGGGAAACCGAGGCTACACCTTC. This encodes CASSQARGNRGYTF.